Following are 25 T cell receptor beta chains from one sample sequenced in a study of T cell clones after liver transplantation. Clones were read by immunoSEQ multiplex PCR, and TCRdb kept only the in-frame ones, dropping some. Seen here are around 15,000 clones, about four fifths observed once, and the top ten hold about 28%. The sample here was CD8+ T cells from blood, taken around 50 months after liver transplant. All receptors come from a human patient who received a liver transplant. Some of these T cells may belong to the graft donor.

This clone was recorded once. The rearrangement uses TRBV29-1 and TRBJ1-4, with D unresolved. The CDR3 spans 11 residues. In germline, CDR1 is SQVTM, CDR2 ANQGSEA. V was clipped by 8 bases and J by 6 bases, with 10 bases between them. The CDR3 loop reads CSFGYDEKLFF. In DNA, the CDR3 is TGCAGCTTTGGGTACGATGAAAAACTGTTTTTT.

The rearrangement links TRBV7-6 to TRBJ2-1, with a possible D match to TRBD1 (6 bases). V was trimmed by 1 base and J by 5 bases, leaving 12 bases between them. CDR1 and CDR2 (germline): SGHVS, FNYEAQ. This CDR3 comprises 15 residues. The DNA for the CDR3 is TGTGCCAGCAGCTTAGGATGGGGGCGGGACAATGAGCAGTTCTTC. It specifies CASSLGWGRDNEQFF. Full variable domain (remainder filled in from reference TRBV7-6 and TRBJ2-1): GAGVSQSPRYKVTKRGQDVALRCDPISGHVSLYWYRQALGQGPEFLTYFNYEAQQDKSGLPNDRFSAERPEGSISTLTIQRTEQRDSAMYRCASSLGWGRDNEQFFGPGTRLTVL.

DNA of the CDR3: TGTGCCATCAGGACGACGCTGGGGGACACTGAAGCTTTCTTT. Its protein is CAIRTTLGDTEAFF. The chain couples TRBV10-3 to TRBJ1-1; D possibly corresponds to TRBD1 (5 bases). V shed 6 bases and J shed 3 bases, with 14 bases lying between them. The CDR3 is made up of 14 amino acids. CDR1 is ENHRY, CDR2 SYGVKD, per germline.

This chain links TRBV5-4 with TRBJ1-4, with D perhaps matching TRBD1 (5 bases). V was shortened by 1 base and J by 0 bases, with 13 bases between the two germline ends. Germline V gene lookup returns CDR1 SGHNT and CDR2 YYREEE (reference sequence). The CDR3 extends over 17 amino acids. As DNA, the CDR3 is TGTGCCAGCAGCTTGAATCAGGGTTTCGCAACTAATGAAAAACTGTTTTTT. Translating it yields CASSLNQGFATNEKLFF.

This rearrangement joins TRBV27 to TRBJ2-5; D remains ambiguous. The V end was cut by 8 bases, the J end by 11 bases, with 12 bases between. The germline CDR1 and CDR2 sequences are MNHEY and SMNVEV (reference sequence). The CDR3 extends over 10 amino acids. DNA of the CDR3: TGTGCCAGCGGGTGGGAACAGCAGTACTTC. Encoded protein: CASGWEQQYF.

This chain connects TRBV27 to TRBJ2-7, with D unclear. The CDR3 consists of 14 residues. With 6 bases removed from V and 7 bases from J, the gap between germline ends came to 19 bases. CDR1 and CDR2 from the germline V gene are MNHEY and SMNVEV (reference sequence). The CDR3 coding sequence is TGTGCCAGCAGCCCCCGGTCTACGTTGGGAGAGCAGTACTTC. It yields the protein CASSPRSTLGEQYF.

The chain is built from TRBV7-9 and TRBJ2-5; D assignment may be TRBD1 or TRBD2 (6 bases each). The V end lost 4 bases, the J end lost 3 bases, and 15 bases lay between the germline ends. In germline, CDR1 is SEHNR, CDR2 FQNEAQ (reference sequence). The length of the CDR3 is 15 residues. CDR3 sequence reads: CASSSPRRGEETQYF. The CDR3 coding sequence is TGTGCCAGCAGCTCCCCTAGGAGGGGGGAAGAGACCCAGTACTTC.

The chain is built from TRBV10-3 and TRBJ1-1; 8 nucleotides line up with TRBD1. The length of the CDR3 is 12 residues. Germline lookup yields CDR1 ENHRY and CDR2 SYGVKD. With V trimmed by 7 bases and J by 3 bases, 1 base remained unmatched. CDR3 sequence: CAINRGDTEAFF. The CDR3 DNA is TGTGCCATCAACAGGGGGGACACTGAAGCTTTCTTT.

The V and J genes are TRBV19 and TRBJ2-1; D remains ambiguous. V lost 5 bases, J lost 1 base, and 12 bases lay in between. Germline V gene sequence: CDR1 LNHDA, CDR2 SQIVND (reference sequence). The length of the CDR3 is 15 residues. DNA for the CDR3: TGTGCCAGTAGTGCCGACCCTAATTCCTACAATGAGCAGTTCTTC. It specifies CASSADPNSYNEQFF.

This clone has more than one count but fewer than ten. This chain joins TRBV10-1 and TRBJ2-1, with no clear D. Germline loops: CDR1 WNHNN, CDR2 SYGVQD (reference sequence). This CDR3 has 12 residues. Trimming removed 2 bases from V and 5 bases from J, with 4 bases in between. CDR3 sequence (DNA): TGCGCCAGCAGTGAGAGGGACAATGAGCAGTTCTTC. Translated, it gives CASSERDNEQFF.

CDR3 DNA sequence: TGTGCCAGCACGTCCCGGGAAACCTACGAGCAGTACTTC. It specifies CASTSRETYEQYF. The rearrangement links TRBV28 to TRBJ2-7; tentatively, D is TRBD2 (5 bases). Per germline, CDR1 MDHEN and CDR2 SYDVKM. This CDR3 is 13 amino acids long. V was pared by 7 bases and J by 2 bases, with 12 bases between.

The chain joins TRBV7-3 to TRBJ2-2; 7 bases agree with TRBD1. Germline V CDR1 and CDR2: SGHTA, FQGTGA. The V gene end was trimmed by 3 bases and the J gene end by 5 bases; junction bases not matched to a gene: 3. This CDR3 comprises 14 residues. The chain's CDR3 is CASSLGQLTGELFF. CDR3 coding DNA: TGTGCCAGCAGCTTGGGACAGCTAACCGGGGAGCTGTTTTTT.

The sample holds one count of this clone. This chain uses TRBV11-2 with TRBJ2-1; D is uncertain. CDR1 and CDR2 from the germline V gene are SGHAT and FQNNGV. The CDR3 sequence is 17 residues long. Trimming stripped 5 bases from V and 8 bases from J, with 25 bases between. The CDR3: CASSPPRARSARHEQFF. CDR3 in DNA: TGTGCCAGCAGCCCTCCTCGGGCGCGGTCCGCAAGGCATGAGCAGTTCTTC.

The V and J genes are TRBV2 and TRBJ2-7; perhaps TRBD1 as D (5 bases). V shed 7 bases and J shed 2 bases, with 12 bases lying between them. CDR3 length: 13 residues. Germline CDR1 is SNHLY and CDR2 is FYNNEI. CDR3 in amino acids: CASTPRQTYEQYF. The CDR3 DNA reads as TGTGCCAGCACCCCGAGACAGACCTACGAGCAGTACTTC.

This clone was counted once. This chain connects TRBV19 to TRBJ1-1; TRBD1 matches 7 bases. The CDR3 has 14 residues. J gave up 6 bases and V 1 base, and 5 bases lay outside the gene matches. Germline CDR1 LNHDA, CDR2 SQIVND (reference sequence). CDR3 sequence: CASSIGGQGAEAFF. The CDR3 nucleotides read TGTGCCAGTAGTATAGGGGGGCAGGGGGCTGAAGCTTTCTTT.

The V call is TRBV15, the J call TRBJ2-1; D gene uncertain. The CDR3 totals 16 residues. CDR1 and CDR2 (germline): LNHNV, YYDKDF (reference sequence). V was cut by 8 bases and J by 2 bases, with 19 bases left in between. CDR3 nucleotides: TGTGCCACCTTTGGTTGGCCCGACTCCCCCTACAATGAGCAGTTCTTC. This codes for CATFGWPDSPYNEQFF.

The J gene is TRBJ1-4, the V gene TRBV12-5; D uncertain. Germline values: CDR1 LGHNT, CDR2 FRNRAP. Trimming removed 5 bases at V and 6 bases at J, with 10 bases between. CDR3 length: 13 amino acids. The CDR3 reads CASGLEQDEKLFF. CDR3 sequence (DNA): TGTGCTAGTGGTCTGGAGCAGGATGAAAAACTGTTTTTT.

The sample holds one count of this clone. The chain joins TRBV11-2 to TRBJ2-5; the D is unclear. The CDR3 contains 12 residues. V dropped 1 base and J dropped 5 bases, with 5 bases sitting between them. Germline V lookup: CDR1 SGHAT, CDR2 FQNNGV. DNA of the CDR3: TGTGCCAGCAGCTTAGGGCGGGAGACCCAGTACTTC. It yields the protein CASSLGRETQYF.

The rearrangement links TRBV7-6 to TRBJ1-4; TRBD1 is a possible D gene (5 bases). This CDR3 is built from 18 residues. Germline V CDR1 and CDR2: SGHVS, FNYEAQ. Trimming left V 4 bases short and J 2 bases short, with 20 bases between. CDR3 coding DNA: TGTGCCAGCAGCTCGGGGGTCCTCCTTGAAGGTACTAATGAAAAACTGTTTTTT. This sequence encodes CASSSGVLLEGTNEKLFF.

The V and J genes are TRBV4-1 and TRBJ2-7; 10 bases line up with TRBD2. V was clipped by 3 bases and J by 5 bases; unmatched bases: 7. Germline CDR1 is MGHRA and CDR2 is YSYEKL. The CDR3 is 15 amino acids. The CDR3 region has the DNA TGCGCCAGCAGCCATCCAAGCGGGAGGGTAAACGAGCAGTACTTC. As protein: CASSHPSGRVNEQYF.

V and J are TRBV15 and TRBJ2-1; D may match TRBD1 or TRBD2 (5 bases each). Germline V gene lookup returns CDR1 LNHNV and CDR2 YYDKDF (reference sequence). V lost 4 bases and J 4 bases, leaving 17 bases between the germline ends. The CDR3 covers 16 residues. The CDR3 is CATSNAPEGLYNEQFF. CDR3 nucleotides: TGTGCCACCAGCAATGCCCCCGAGGGGCTGTACAATGAGCAGTTCTTC.

V usage is TRBV19 and J usage is TRBJ2-7, with unresolved D. CDR1 LNHDA and CDR2 SQIVND come from the germline V gene (reference sequence). The CDR3 length is 14 residues. The V end was cut by 3 bases, the J end by 4 bases, with 13 bases between. Here the CDR3 DNA reads TGTGCCAGTAGTATGTCTCAACCTCATTACGAGCAGTACTTC. Encoded protein: CASSMSQPHYEQYF.

This clone was seen a single time. The CDR3 bases are TGTGCCAGCAGCCCCCCGTCGGGAGGCACAGATACGCAGTATTTT. It encodes CASSPPSGGTDTQYF. The chain uses TRBV27 and TRBJ2-3, with a possible D match to TRBD2 (6 bases). V was cut by 6 bases and J by 1 base, with 14 bases left in between. The germline CDR1 and CDR2 sequences are MNHEY and SMNVEV (reference sequence). The CDR3 has 15 residues.

The CDR3 spells CASSLQGSTGELFF. The CDR3 DNA reads TGTGCCAGCAGCTTGCAGGGATCCACCGGGGAGCTGTTTTTT. The chain has TRBV5-6 and TRBJ2-2; tentative D call: TRBD1 (5 bases). Trimming cost V 1 base and J 4 bases, with 8 bases left between them. The V gene's germline CDR1 is SGHDT and CDR2 YYEEEE. The CDR3 loop spans 14 amino acids.

J is TRBJ2-6 and V is TRBV7-6, with a possible D match to TRBD1 (6 bases). Trimming stripped 4 bases from V and 0 bases from J, with 10 bases between. The CDR3 length is 16 residues. The germline V gene has CDR1 SGHVS and CDR2 FNYEAQ. DNA for the CDR3: TGTGCCAGCAGCTCAGAACAGGGCTCTGGGGCCAACGTCCTGACTTTC. Translated, it gives CASSSEQGSGANVLTF.